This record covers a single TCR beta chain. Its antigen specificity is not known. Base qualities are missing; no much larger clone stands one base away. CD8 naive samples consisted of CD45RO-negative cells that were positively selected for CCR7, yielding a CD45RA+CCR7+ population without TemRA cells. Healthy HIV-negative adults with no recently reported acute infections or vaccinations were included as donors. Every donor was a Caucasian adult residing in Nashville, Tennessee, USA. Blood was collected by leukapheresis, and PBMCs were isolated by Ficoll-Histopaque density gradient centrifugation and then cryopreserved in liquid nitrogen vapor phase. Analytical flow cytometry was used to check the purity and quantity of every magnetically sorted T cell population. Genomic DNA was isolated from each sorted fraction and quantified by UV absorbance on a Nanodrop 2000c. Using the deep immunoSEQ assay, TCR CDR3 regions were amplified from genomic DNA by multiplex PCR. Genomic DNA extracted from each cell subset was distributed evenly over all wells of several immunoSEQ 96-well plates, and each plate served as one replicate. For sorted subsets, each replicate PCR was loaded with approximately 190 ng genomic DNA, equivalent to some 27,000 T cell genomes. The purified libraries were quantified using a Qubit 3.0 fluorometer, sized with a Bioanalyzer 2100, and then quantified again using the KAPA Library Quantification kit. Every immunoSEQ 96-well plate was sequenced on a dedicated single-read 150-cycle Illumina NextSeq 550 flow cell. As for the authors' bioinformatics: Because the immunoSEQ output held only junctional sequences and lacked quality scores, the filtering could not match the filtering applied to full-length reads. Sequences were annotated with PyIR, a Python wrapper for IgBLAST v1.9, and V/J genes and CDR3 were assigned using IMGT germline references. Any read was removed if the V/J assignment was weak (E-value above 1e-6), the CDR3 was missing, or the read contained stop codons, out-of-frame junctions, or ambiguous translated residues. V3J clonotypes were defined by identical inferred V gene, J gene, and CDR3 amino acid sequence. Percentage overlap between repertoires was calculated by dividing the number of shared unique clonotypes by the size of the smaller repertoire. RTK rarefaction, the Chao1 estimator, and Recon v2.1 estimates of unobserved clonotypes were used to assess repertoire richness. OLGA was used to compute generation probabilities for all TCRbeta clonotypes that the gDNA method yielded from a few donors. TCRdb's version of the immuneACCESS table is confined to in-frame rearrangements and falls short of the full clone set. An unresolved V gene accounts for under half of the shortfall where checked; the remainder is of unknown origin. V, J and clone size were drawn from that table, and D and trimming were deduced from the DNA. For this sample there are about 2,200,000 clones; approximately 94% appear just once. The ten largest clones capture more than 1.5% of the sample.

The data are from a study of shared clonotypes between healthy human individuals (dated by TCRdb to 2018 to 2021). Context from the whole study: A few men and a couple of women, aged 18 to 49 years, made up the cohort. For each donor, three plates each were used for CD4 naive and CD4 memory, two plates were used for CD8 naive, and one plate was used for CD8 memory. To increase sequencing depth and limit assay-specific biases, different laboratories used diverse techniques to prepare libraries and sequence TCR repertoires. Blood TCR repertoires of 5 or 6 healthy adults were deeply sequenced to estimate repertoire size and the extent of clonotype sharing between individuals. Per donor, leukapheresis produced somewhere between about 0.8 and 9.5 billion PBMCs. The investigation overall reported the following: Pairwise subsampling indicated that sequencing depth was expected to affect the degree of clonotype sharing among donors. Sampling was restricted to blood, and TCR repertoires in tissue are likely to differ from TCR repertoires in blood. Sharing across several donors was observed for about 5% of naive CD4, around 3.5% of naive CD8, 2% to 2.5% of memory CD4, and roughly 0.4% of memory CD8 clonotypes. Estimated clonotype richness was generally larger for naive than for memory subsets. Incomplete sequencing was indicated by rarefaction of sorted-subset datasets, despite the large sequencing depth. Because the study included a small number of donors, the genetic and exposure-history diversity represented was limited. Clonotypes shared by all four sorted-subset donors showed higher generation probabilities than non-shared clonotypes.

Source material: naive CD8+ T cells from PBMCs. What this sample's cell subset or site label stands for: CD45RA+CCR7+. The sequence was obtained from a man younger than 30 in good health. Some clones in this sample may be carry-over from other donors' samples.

The CDR3 in this case is CASRENRPPYEQYF. The nucleotides are TGTGCCAGCAGGGAGAACAGGCCCCCCTACGAGCAGTACTTC. The chain uses TRBV28 and TRBJ2-7, with TRBD1 tentatively as D gene (5 bases match). The CDR3 starts with the cysteine, ends with the phenylalanine, and has 14 residues. CDR3 DNA only is kept here, 42 bases in frame from base 1. From a lookup of the germline V gene, CDR1 and CDR2 are MDHEN and SYDVKM. At the junction V is shortened by 6 bases and J by 2 bases, with 14 bases in between.